The 22 T cell receptor beta chains reported below all come from one sample, sequenced in a study of shared clonotypes between healthy human individuals. Profiled with immunoSEQ multiplex PCR; TCRdb holds only in-frame clones, not every one. The sample has 400,000 to 600,000 clones, around 95% seen once; the top ten hold under 0.065%. Sequenced: naive CD4+ T cells sorted from blood. Subset specified: CD45RA+ positively selected. The receptors derive from a woman aged 25-40 years in good health.

V gene TRBV11-2 combines with J gene TRBJ1-2; D might be TRBD1 (5 bases). Germline V gives CDR1 SGHAT, CDR2 FQNNGV. This CDR3 has 17 amino acids. V was trimmed by 5 bases and J by 7 bases, leaving 26 bases between them. The CDR3 DNA reads TGTGCCAGCAGCCGGACGGGGCATAGCCTGAACTATGGTGGCTACACCTTC. It encodes CASSRTGHSLNYGGYTF.

The chain recombines TRBV6-4 with TRBJ1-1; D is uncertain. Looked up from germline, CDR1 is MRHNA and CDR2 is SNTAGT. The V and J ends lost 0 bases and 0 bases respectively, with 5 bases between them. The length of the CDR3 is 14 residues. The CDR3, as DNA: TGTGCCAGCAGTGACTCGAGCTTGAACACTGAAGCTTTCTTT. Translating gives CASSDSSLNTEAFF.

This sequence joins TRBV7-2 and TRBJ1-2; TRBD1 aligns across 8 bases. The CDR3 has 14 amino acids. V lost 5 bases, J lost 7 bases, and 9 bases stayed unmatched. In germline, CDR1 is SGHTA, CDR2 FQGNSA. Here the CDR3 reads CASSANQGALGYTF. DNA of the CDR3: TGTGCCAGCAGCGCGAACCAGGGGGCGCTTGGCTACACCTTC. The whole variable domain, filled in from reference TRBV7-2 and TRBJ1-2, reads GAGVSQSPSNKVTEKGKDVELRCDPISGHTALYWYRQSLGQGLEFLIYFQGNSAPDKSGLPSDRFSAERTGGSVSTLTIQRTQQEDSAVYLCASSANQGALGYTFGSGTRLTVV.

V usage is TRBV28 and J usage is TRBJ2-2; 7 nucleotides agree with TRBD2. This CDR3 is built from 15 residues. In germline, CDR1 is MDHEN, CDR2 SYDVKM. With V trimmed by 6 bases and J by 7 bases, 11 bases remained unmatched. The CDR3, as DNA: TGTGCCAGCAGCTGGGAAGCGGGAACCCTCGGGGAGCTGTTTTTT. Its protein is CASSWEAGTLGELFF.

The V call is TRBV2, the J call TRBJ2-3, with D possibly TRBD1 on 5 matching bases. The CDR3 is 14 residues long. Germline V gives CDR1 SNHLY, CDR2 FYNNEI. V was clipped by 6 bases and J by 4 bases, with 14 bases between them. The CDR3 is CASRDTRVSDTQYF. In nucleotides, the CDR3 is TGTGCCAGCAGGGACACCAGGGTGTCAGATACGCAGTATTTT.

The chain employs TRBV5-1 and TRBJ2-5, with D possibly matching TRBD2 (6 bases). The DNA matches TRBJ2-7 better at its end, which makes the J call doubtful. In germline, CDR1 is SGHRS, CDR2 YFSETQ. The CDR3 contains 13 residues. CDR3 protein: CASSPGTEYEQYF. The CDR3 region has the DNA TGCGCCAGCAGCCCCGGGACTGAATACGAGCAGTACTTC.

The gene calls are TRBV5-1 and TRBJ1-1, with a tentative D call TRBD1 (5 bases). CDR3 length equals 14 residues. Deletions cut 0 bases from V and 3 bases from J, with 9 bases between. The germline gives CDR1 SGHRS, CDR2 YFSETQ. The CDR3: CASSLGEGYTEAFF. CDR3 nucleotide sequence: TGCGCCAGCAGCTTGGGGGAGGGGTACACTGAAGCTTTCTTT. Complete variable domain (other parts from reference TRBV5-1 and TRBJ1-1): KAGVTQTPRYLIKTRGQQVTLSCSPISGHRSVSWYQQTPGQGLQFLFEYFSETQRNKGNFPGRFSGRQFSNSRSEMNVSTLELGDSALYLCASSLGEGYTEAFFGQGTRLTVV.

The J gene is TRBJ2-5, the V gene TRBV5-1; 8 bases line up with TRBD2. Germline V gives CDR1 SGHRS, CDR2 YFSETQ. The CDR3 has 17 residues. J lost 5 bases, V lost 0 bases, and 12 bases had no gene match. CDR3 sequence (DNA): TGCGCCAGCAGCTTGGAGGTAGCGGGGATGAGGGGCGAGACCCAGTACTTC. Protein product: CASSLEVAGMRGETQYF.

This chain joins TRBV28 and TRBJ2-7; 7 bases line up with TRBD2. The CDR3 is 13 amino acids. The junction had 9 bases not matched to a gene; V was cut back by 7 bases and J by 6 bases. Germline CDR1 and CDR2: MDHEN and SYDVKM. CDR3 sequence (DNA): TGTGCCAGCAAGGCGGGAGTATTACTCGAGCAGTACTTC. This encodes CASKAGVLLEQYF.

The chain recombines TRBV5-1 with TRBJ2-1; D unclear. The V gene lost 1 base and the J gene lost 1 base, with 3 bases spanning the gap. Germline V CDR1 and CDR2: SGHRS, YFSETQ. This CDR3 spans 13 amino acids. CDR3: CASSLSSYNEQFF. The CDR3 DNA is TGCGCCAGCAGCTTGAGTTCCTACAATGAGCAGTTCTTC.

This chain links TRBV9 with TRBJ1-2; D gene ambiguous. V lost 0 bases to trimming and J lost 3 bases, with 6 bases between them. Germline V lookup: CDR1 SGDLS, CDR2 YYNGEE. CDR3 size: 13 residues. DNA of the CDR3: TGTGCCAGCAGCGTAGGCACAGACTATGGCTACACCTTC. It specifies CASSVGTDYGYTF.

V usage is TRBV25-1 and J usage is TRBJ1-2, with 7 bases fitting TRBD1. The CDR3 spans 14 residues. The germline V gene encodes CDR1 MGHDK and CDR2 SYGVNS. The ends lost 7 bases at V and 8 bases at J; junction bases unmatched: 13. CDR3 DNA: TGTGCCAGCAAAGGAGAGGGGGCAACCATGGGCTACACCTTC. Residues: CASKGEGATMGYTF.

The rearrangement joins TRBV6-5 to TRBJ2-7; 10 bases line up with TRBD1. J gave up 2 bases and V 6 bases, and 7 bases lay outside the gene matches. Germline-derived CDR1 and CDR2 are MNHEY and SVGAGI. The CDR3 totals 15 residues. CDR3 nucleotide sequence: TGTGCCAGCAGCCCCCCCGGGACAGGGGCCTACGAGCAGTACTTC. Translated, it gives CASSPPGTGAYEQYF.

The genes are TRBV28 and TRBJ1-2; 7 positions match TRBD1. After removal of 4 bases from V and 4 bases from J, the junction contained 12 bases not matched to a gene. The CDR3 runs 16 residues. Germline assignment: CDR1 MDHEN and CDR2 SYDVKM. The CDR3 sequence is CASSSAQGPVGYGYTF. As DNA, the CDR3 is TGTGCCAGCAGTTCCGCACAGGGGCCAGTGGGCTATGGCTACACCTTC.

As DNA, the CDR3 is TGTGCCAGCAGCTTGGATAGAGGTCAGCCCCAGCATTTT. Translation gives CASSLDRGQPQHF. The genes are TRBV5-4 and TRBJ1-5, with D uncertain. CDR1 is SGHNT, CDR2 YYREEE, per germline (reference sequence). Trimming took 0 bases from V and 6 from J, leaving 7 bases between them. The CDR3 extends over 13 amino acids.

V usage is TRBV28 and J usage is TRBJ1-2, with 8 positions matching TRBD1. CDR3 length: 14 residues. The junction had 5 bases not matched to a gene; V was cut back by 6 bases and J by 2 bases. Per the germline V gene, CDR1 is MDHEN and CDR2 is SYDVKM. CDR3 sequence: CASSLTGENYGYTF. DNA of the CDR3: TGTGCCAGCAGCCTGACAGGGGAAAACTATGGCTACACCTTC.

This sequence joins TRBV28 and TRBJ2-3; 12 bases fit TRBD2. Germline V gene data show CDR1 as MDHEN and CDR2 as SYDVKM. The CDR3 runs 16 residues. Losses at the gene ends were 4 bases for V and 6 bases for J; bases not matched to a gene: 8. In nucleotides, the CDR3 is TGTGCCAGCAGTTCCGGACTAGCGGGAAGGCCCGATACGCAGTATTTT. This gives the protein CASSSGLAGRPDTQYF.

With respect to this clone: The same CDR3 arises from other DNA sequences in this sample as well. V is TRBV27 and J is TRBJ2-6, with D hard to call. The germline gives CDR1 MNHEY, CDR2 SMNVEV (reference sequence). There are 13 residues in the CDR3. The ends were cut back, 0 bases at V and 4 bases at J, with 1 base in the middle. In DNA form, the CDR3 reads TGTGCCAGCAGTTTATCCGGGGCCAACGTCCTGACTTTC. Amino acid sequence: CASSLSGANVLTF. The whole variable domain, filled in from reference TRBV27 and TRBJ2-6, reads EAQVTQNPRYLITVTGKKLTVTCSQNMNHEYMSWYRQDPGLGLRQIYYSMNVEVTDKGDVPEGYKVSRKEKRNFPLILESPSPNQTSLYFCASSLSGANVLTFGAGSRLTVL.

The rearrangement uses TRBV5-5 and TRBJ1-4; D uncertain. Per the germline V gene, CDR1 is SGHKS and CDR2 is YYEKEE (reference sequence). Trimming removed 2 bases from V and 7 bases from J, with 12 bases in between. CDR3 length: 14 residues. CDR3 DNA: TGTGCCAGCAGCTTCTGGGCGACGTCTGAAAAACTGTTTTTT. Its translation is CASSFWATSEKLFF.

This rearrangement joins TRBV28 to TRBJ2-3; 11 nucleotides line up with TRBD2. The trim removed 4 bases at V and 0 bases at J, leaving 9 bases unmatched. The CDR3 covers 18 residues. Germline values: CDR1 MDHEN, CDR2 SYDVKM. The CDR3 here is CASSSTSGKYGSTDTQYF. The CDR3 region has the DNA TGTGCCAGCAGTTCGACTAGCGGGAAGTACGGGAGCACAGATACGCAGTATTTT.

V is TRBV28 and J is TRBJ1-2; no clear D. The V gene's germline CDR1 is MDHEN and CDR2 SYDVKM. V was pared by 5 bases and J by 5 bases, with 9 bases between. The CDR3 covers 12 residues. This CDR3 is CASSDGLYGYTF. Written as DNA, the CDR3 is TGTGCCAGCAGTGATGGCCTGTATGGCTACACCTTC.

The genes are TRBV6-5 and TRBJ2-7; the D is unclear. Deletions cut 4 bases from V and 2 bases from J, with 15 bases between. In germline, CDR1 is MNHEY, CDR2 SVGAGI. The CDR3 has 15 amino acids. The CDR3 sequence: CASSLNIQSPYEQYF. The DNA for the CDR3 is TGTGCCAGCAGTTTAAATATCCAGTCTCCCTACGAGCAGTACTTC.